Listed here are 19 T cell receptor beta chains from one sample, sequenced in a study of T-cell reconstitution after alpha-beta-depleted transplantation in children. TCRbeta library construction was performed incorporating unique molecular identifiers. TCRdb reanalysed the PCR reads using MiXCR and keeps one entry per CDR3 protein. The sample carries about 270,000 distinct CDR3 sequences, 9.9% recorded once. The sequences come from PBMCs from the stem cell graft donor, collected from the stem cell graft. These receptors originate from a human donor who donated a stem cell graft to a child with SCID.

This chain connects TRBV5-1 to TRBJ2-5; TRBD2 agrees at 12 bases. V was pared by 4 bases and J by 3 bases, with 7 bases of the junction left unmatched. Germline-derived CDR1 and CDR2 are SGHRS and YFSETQ. The length of the CDR3 is 16 residues. The CDR3 region is CASSGKLAGGEETQYF. In DNA form, the CDR3 reads TGCGCCAGCAGCGGCAAACTAGCGGGGGGCGAAGAGACCCAGTACTTC.

This chain links TRBV6-1 with TRBJ2-6; unclear D gene. The CDR3 length is 15 residues. V gave up 7 bases and J gave up 0 bases, with 10 bases separating them. Germline lookup yields CDR1 MNHNS and CDR2 SASEGT. CDR3 in amino acids: CASMRGNSGANVLTF. DNA of the CDR3: TGTGCCAGCATGAGAGGAAACTCTGGGGCCAACGTCCTGACTTTC.

This clonotype has ten or more counts. The V and J genes are TRBV7-9 and TRBJ2-5, with 10 bases lining up with TRBD2. The germline CDR1 and CDR2 sequences are SEHNR and FQNEAQ (reference sequence). The CDR3 has 16 amino acids. Germline trimming cut 1 base from V and 1 base from J; bases unmatched to any gene: 3. CDR3 loop: CASSLVAGGTQETQYF. The CDR3 DNA sequence: TGTGCCAGCAGCTTAGTAGCGGGGGGTACCCAAGAGACCCAGTACTTC.

In this sample, this clonotype turned up many times. The chain has TRBV5-6 and TRBJ1-4, with TRBD1 matching 7 bases. The V segment lost 4 bases and the J segment 2 bases; nucleotides outside the gene matches: 11. This CDR3 comprises 17 residues. Germline CDR1 SGHDT, CDR2 YYEEEE. The DNA of the CDR3 is TGTGCCAGCAGCCCGCAGAGACAGGACAGGACTAATGAAAAACTGTTTTTT. Translation: CASSPQRQDRTNEKLFF.

This clonotype was counted a few times. The V gene is TRBV5-1, the J gene TRBJ1-5; weak D call: TRBD1 (6 bases). The germline V gene has CDR1 SGHRS and CDR2 YFSETQ. This CDR3 contains 16 residues. V was shortened by 0 bases and J by 0 bases, with 10 bases between the two germline ends. CDR3 sequence reads: CASSLAGDHSNQPQHF. CDR3 DNA sequence: TGCGCCAGCAGCTTGGCAGGGGACCATAGCAATCAGCCCCAGCATTTT.

This clonotype has at least ten counts. The rearrangement joins TRBV9 to TRBJ1-5, with TRBD1 matching 8 bases. CDR1 SGDLS and CDR2 YYNGEE come from the germline V gene. The CDR3 covers 14 residues. With V trimmed by 4 bases and J by 6 bases, 6 bases remained unmatched. The CDR3 loop reads CASSPGTGSQPQHF. In DNA, the CDR3 is TGTGCCAGCAGCCCCGGGACAGGAAGTCAGCCCCAGCATTTT.

The V call is TRBV5-4, the J call TRBJ2-1, with 8 bases fitting TRBD1. Trimming took 4 bases from V and 3 from J; bases not matched to a gene: 12. Germline V gene lookup returns CDR1 SGHNT and CDR2 YYREEE (reference sequence). This CDR3 is built from 17 residues. The CDR3 DNA reads TGTGCCAGCAGCGCGAGGATCGGGACAGGAGGCTACAATGAGCAGTTCTTC. Translating it yields CASSARIGTGGYNEQFF.

The chain combines TRBV6-4 with TRBJ2-3; 8 positions match TRBD1. Germline V CDR1 and CDR2: MRHNA, SNTAGT. This CDR3 contains 16 residues. Trimming removed 0 bases from V and 3 bases from J; junction bases left unmatched: 5. The CDR3 region has the DNA TGTGCCAGCAGTGACTCCGCAGGGGGCTGGACAGATACGCAGTATTTT. Its protein is CASSDSAGGWTDTQYF.

This clonotype was counted a few times. The chain combines TRBV12-3 or TRBV12-4 with TRBJ2-5; D remains ambiguous. Trimming removed 3 bases at V and 5 bases at J, with 7 bases between. This CDR3 comprises 12 residues. CDR3 DNA sequence: TGTGCCAGCAGTTTTGCTACGGAGACCCAGTACTTC. Amino acid sequence: CASSFATETQYF.

This clonotype was counted only a few times. CDR3 protein: CATPRGEAGGNSPLHF. CDR3 DNA: TGTGCCACCCCAAGGGGGGAGGCAGGCGGAAATTCACCCCTCCACTTT. The V gene is TRBV2, the J gene TRBJ1-6, with a possible D match to TRBD1 (6 bases). V was trimmed by 10 bases and J by 7 bases, leaving 23 bases between them. The CDR3 covers 16 residues. Germline CDR1 reads SNHLY; CDR2 reads FYNNEI.

This clonotype came up many times. The genes are TRBV7-2 and TRBJ1-1; D gene unclear. Germline V gene sequence: CDR1 SGHTA, CDR2 FQGNSA. V was pared by 3 bases and J by 5 bases, with 10 bases between. CDR3 length equals 13 residues. This chain's CDR3 is CASSLVVRTEAFF. Written as DNA, the CDR3 is TGTGCCAGCAGCTTGGTGGTCAGGACTGAAGCTTTCTTT.

V gene TRBV6-1 combines with J gene TRBJ1-5; 8 bases are shared with TRBD1. The V gene end was trimmed by 6 bases and the J gene end by 5 bases; junction bases not matched to a gene: 3. Germline-derived CDR1 and CDR2 are MNHNS and SASEGT. The CDR3 loop spans 13 amino acids. The CDR3 is CASRLTGDQPQHF. The CDR3 bases are TGTGCCAGCAGATTGACAGGGGATCAGCCCCAGCATTTT.

This rearrangement joins TRBV7-9 to TRBJ2-1, with D hard to call. Germline values: CDR1 SEHNR, CDR2 FQNEAQ (reference sequence). The V and J ends lost 5 bases and 3 bases respectively, with 5 bases between them. The CDR3 is 12 residues long. Here the CDR3 DNA reads TGTGCCAGCAGCAACCACTACAATGAGCAGTTCTTC. It translates to CASSNHYNEQFF.

This chain links TRBV12-3 or TRBV12-4 with TRBJ2-3, with TRBD1 matching over 8 bases. CDR3 length equals 18 residues. V shed 6 bases and J 6 bases; nucleotides not matched to a gene: 20. CDR3 sequence (DNA): TGTGCCAGCAGCAGGGGGCAGGGTGTATTGGGAGCGTCGGATACGCAGTATTTT. Translation: CASSRGQGVLGASDTQYF.

Ten or more counts support this clonotype. The chain links TRBV5-1 to TRBJ1-1, with 10 bases matching TRBD1. Germline trimming cut 1 base from V and 5 bases from J; bases unmatched to any gene: 5. CDR3 length: 15 residues. The germline V gene encodes CDR1 SGHRS and CDR2 YFSETQ. The CDR3 sequence is CASSLSGQGRTEAFF. CDR3 DNA sequence: TGCGCCAGCAGCTTGTCGGGACAGGGGAGGACTGAAGCTTTCTTT.

This clonotype appeared a few times. The chain carries TRBV7-9 and TRBJ2-3, with 11 bases lining up with TRBD2. Trimming removed 4 bases from V and 2 bases from J; junction bases left unmatched: 5. The germline V gene encodes CDR1 SEHNR and CDR2 FQNEAQ (reference sequence). The length of the CDR3 is 16 residues. CDR3 in DNA: TGTGCCAGCAGCTCTTGGACTAGCGGGTACACAGATACGCAGTATTTT. Its translation: CASSSWTSGYTDTQYF.

This clonotype was detected a few times. The chain is built from TRBV4-1 and TRBJ1-1, with 7 bases identical to TRBD1. V shed 1 base, J shed 7 bases, and the junction held 6 bases outside the gene matches. The CDR3 is made up of 14 amino acids. Germline V gives CDR1 MGHRA, CDR2 YSYEKL. In DNA form, the CDR3 reads TGCGCCAGCAGCCAAGGCGGGACAGTTAATGAAGCTTTCTTT. Translating it yields CASSQGGTVNEAFF.

The chain is built from TRBV7-9 and TRBJ2-7, with a weak D call TRBD1 (6 bases). The CDR3 extends over 16 amino acids. The V gene lost 5 bases and the J gene lost 0 bases, with 17 bases spanning the gap. CDR1 SEHNR and CDR2 FQNEAQ come from the germline V gene (reference sequence). In nucleotides, the CDR3 is TGTGCCAGCAGCGCTCCACGAGACAGGACCTCCTACGAGCAGTACTTC. Amino acid sequence: CASSAPRDRTSYEQYF.

This clonotype was detected ten times or more. V is TRBV12-3 or TRBV12-4 and J is TRBJ1-2, with D possibly matching TRBD1 (6 bases). The CDR3 contains 15 residues. The V and J ends lost 3 bases and 4 bases respectively, with 15 bases between them. CDR3 DNA sequence: TGTGCCAGCAGTTTCCGGGACACCGAACTCTATGGCTACACCTTC. This encodes CASSFRDTELYGYTF.